Given below is one T cell receptor beta chain in context. Its antigen is not known. Noted time point: blood 4 weeks post-SBRT, at nephrectomy. Treatment: 15 Gy SBRT to primary tumor, nephrectomy 4 weeks later. Nephrectomy followed 15 Gy stereotactic body radiation by 4 weeks. After SBRT, blood was collected at 2 and 4 weeks, plus baseline. Germline V gene data show CDR1 as MNHNS and CDR2 as SASEGT. V lost 7 bases to trimming and J lost 2 bases; unmatched junction nucleotides: 10. The CDR3 extends over 15 amino acids. The source of the sample is a study of radiation and T cells in renal cell carcinoma. Broader study findings: In blood, top tumor clones expanded by 2 weeks, shrinking by 4. No pretreatment tumor biopsies were available for baseline clonotypes.

TCRdb keeps only in-frame clones here, not all; method: immunoSEQ multiplex PCR. The sample yields about 100,000 clones, about 79% seen once. The rearrangement links TRBV6-1 to TRBJ2-7; 8 positions match TRBD1. The material was blood, obtained from a patient whose treatment included radiotherapy and nephrectomy. The sequence was collected from a man aged 55 to 70 with renal cell carcinoma. In DNA, the CDR3 is TGTGCCAGCACCCTCAGGACAGGGACCCCCTACGAGCAGTACTTC. This sequence encodes CASTLRTGTPYEQYF.